Shown below are 15 T cell receptor beta chains from a single sample sequenced in a study of cytomegalovirus exposure and HLA in healthy donors. The repertoire was sequenced with immunoSEQ multiplex PCR; TCRdb's copy has only in-frame clones and lacks some. This sample yields 90,000 or so clones, of which 85% are seen a single time; 20% to 25% belongs to the top ten. The sequenced sample consisted of PBMCs. These receptor sequences come from a man aged 18-30 years in good health and CMV-seropositive.

This chain links TRBV21-1 with TRBJ2-2; the table's D call TRBD1 went unverified against the DNA. TRBV21-1 is a recognized pseudogene. The CDR3 extends over 16 amino acids. The CDR3 protein is CASSKATGSNTGELFF. CDR3 coding DNA: TGTGCCAGCAGCAAAGCAACAGGATCGAACACCGGGGAGCTGTTTTTT.

V and J are TRBV18 and TRBJ2-7, with 7 bases identical to TRBD1. The junction had 2 bases not matched to a gene; V was cut back by 0 bases and J by 3 bases. The germline gives CDR1 KGHSH, CDR2 LQKENI. This CDR3 is 14 amino acids long. The CDR3 spells CASSPPGTDYEQYF. The CDR3 DNA is TGTGCCAGCTCACCACCCGGGACAGACTACGAGCAGTACTTC.

This chain uses TRBV19 with TRBJ1-1, with TRBD1 as a possible D gene (5 bases). Trimming cost V 8 bases and J 2 bases, with 18 bases left between them. Germline CDR1 and CDR2: LNHDA and SQIVND (reference sequence). This CDR3 is 15 amino acids long. CDR3 nucleotides: TGTGCCAGTCGTTATGGCGGGACTTCCAACACTGAAGCTTTCTTT. Translation gives CASRYGGTSNTEAFF.

The rearrangement joins TRBV5-4 to TRBJ1-4; 7 bases fit TRBD1. From germline, CDR1 is SGHNT and CDR2 YYREEE (reference sequence). The CDR3 sequence is 15 residues long. V lost 4 bases and J lost 0; bases outside the gene matches: 3. In DNA, the CDR3 is TGTGCCAGCAGCACCGGGACAGCAACTAATGAAAAACTGTTTTTT. Translated, it gives CASSTGTATNEKLFF.

The rearrangement uses TRBV5-5 and TRBJ2-2; tentative D call: TRBD1 (6 bases). From germline, CDR1 is SGHKS and CDR2 YYEKEE (reference sequence). This CDR3 is built from 14 residues. V dropped 3 bases and J dropped 1 base, with 7 bases sitting between them. CDR3 DNA: TGTGCCAGCAGCTCGGGACAGAACACCGGGGAGCTGTTTTTT. Amino acids: CASSSGQNTGELFF.

The V and J genes are TRBV27 and TRBJ2-7; 11 bases align to TRBD2. Trimming took 4 bases from V and 2 from J; bases not matched to a gene: 4. Germline CDR1 MNHEY, CDR2 SMNVEV (reference sequence). CDR3 length: 15 amino acids. As DNA, the CDR3 is TGTGCCAGCAGTTCTAGCGGGAGGACCGCCTACGAGCAGTACGTC. Translation: CASSSSGRTAYEQYV.

In its sample, this clone was seen a few times. CDR3 protein: CASSLPGQNYGYTF. CDR3 DNA sequence: TGTGCCAGCAGCTTACCGGGACAGAACTATGGCTACACCTTC. The genes are TRBV5-4 and TRBJ1-2; TRBD1 matches at 7 bases. This CDR3 comprises 14 residues. Germline CDR1 SGHNT, CDR2 YYREEE (reference sequence). J lost 2 bases, V lost 2 bases, and 3 bases had no gene match.

The V and J genes are TRBV28 and TRBJ1-2; the D is unclear. CDR1 is MDHEN, CDR2 SYDVKM, per germline. Trimming took 4 bases from V and 7 from J, leaving 19 bases between them. The CDR3 sequence is 15 residues long. CDR3 region: CASSSIPGRVFGYTF. CDR3 DNA: TGTGCCAGCAGTTCAATTCCGGGGAGGGTATTTGGCTACACCTTC.

CDR3 protein: CASSQPTGGASKNIQYF. The CDR3 nucleotides are TGCGCCAGCAGCCAACCAACAGGGGGCGCGTCCAAAAACATTCAGTACTTC. The chain has TRBV4-1 and TRBJ2-4; 9 nucleotides align to TRBD1. The junction had 7 bases not matched to a gene; V was cut back by 2 bases and J by 2 bases. Germline CDR1 and CDR2: MGHRA and YSYEKL. This CDR3 contains 17 residues.

V usage is TRBV7-2 and J usage is TRBJ2-7; TRBD2 agrees at 7 bases. Looked up from germline, CDR1 is SGHTA and CDR2 is FQGNSA. With 5 bases clipped from V and 6 bases from J, the junction kept 4 bases outside the gene matches. There are 12 residues in the CDR3. The CDR3 DNA follows: TGTGCCAGCAGCGACCGGACTAGCGAGCAGTACGTC. As protein: CASSDRTSEQYV.

This clone showed up just a few times. The rearrangement links TRBV28 to TRBJ2-1; 9 bases are a match to TRBD1. The CDR3 length is 16 residues. Germline V gene lookup returns CDR1 MDHEN and CDR2 SYDVKM. V shed 6 bases and J 6 bases; nucleotides not matched to a gene: 12. CDR3 nucleotide sequence: TGTGCCAGCAGCGGACAGGGGTCAGTGGTTAGCAATGAGCAGTTCTTC. This sequence encodes CASSGQGSVVSNEQFF.

This clone was observed a single time. The chain uses TRBV27 and TRBJ2-5; TRBD1 aligns across 10 bases. The CDR3 totals 15 residues. Germline V lookup: CDR1 MNHEY, CDR2 SMNVEV (reference sequence). With 5 bases clipped from V and 10 bases from J, the junction kept 13 bases outside the gene matches. The DNA for the CDR3 is TGTGCCAGCAGTCCCCGACAGGGGGCTGTGGAAAACCAGTACTTC. As protein: CASSPRQGAVENQYF.

The chain is built from TRBV4-1 and TRBJ2-6, with D hard to call. V gave up 3 bases and J gave up 0 bases, with 15 bases separating them. The CDR3 totals 18 residues. The germline V gene has CDR1 MGHRA and CDR2 YSYEKL. The CDR3 is CASSHGFSSASGANVLTF. CDR3 bases: TGCGCCAGCAGCCATGGTTTTTCCAGCGCCTCTGGGGCCAACGTCCTGACTTTC.

This sequence joins TRBV30 and TRBJ1-1; 8 positions agree with TRBD1. CDR3 size: 14 residues. CDR1 is GTSNPN and CDR2 is SVGIG in the germline V gene (reference sequence). J gave up 1 base and V 2 bases, and 3 bases lay outside the gene matches. CDR3 protein: CAWSSGQGNTEAFF. For the CDR3, the DNA is TGTGCCTGGAGTTCTGGACAGGGGAACACTGAAGCTTTCTTT.

This chain uses TRBV5-1 with TRBJ2-3, with TRBD1 matching over 9 bases. The CDR3 totals 15 residues. V dropped 5 bases and J dropped 4; count of bases not matched to a gene: 8. The germline gives CDR1 SGHRS, CDR2 YFSETQ. This chain's CDR3 is CASREPGQGPDTQYF. For the CDR3, the DNA is TGCGCCAGCAGGGAACCGGGACAGGGACCAGATACGCAGTATTTT.